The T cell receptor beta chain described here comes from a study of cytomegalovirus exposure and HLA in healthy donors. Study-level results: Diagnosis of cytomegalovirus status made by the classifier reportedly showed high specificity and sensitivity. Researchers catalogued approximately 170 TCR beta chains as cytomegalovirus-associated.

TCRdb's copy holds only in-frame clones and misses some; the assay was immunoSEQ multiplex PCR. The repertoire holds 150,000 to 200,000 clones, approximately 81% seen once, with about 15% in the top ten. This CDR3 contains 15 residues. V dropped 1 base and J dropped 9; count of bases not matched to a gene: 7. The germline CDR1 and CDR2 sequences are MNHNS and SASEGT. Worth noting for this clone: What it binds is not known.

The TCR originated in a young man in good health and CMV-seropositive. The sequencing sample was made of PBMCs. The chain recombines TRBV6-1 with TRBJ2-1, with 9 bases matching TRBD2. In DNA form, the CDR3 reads TGTGCCAGCAGTGAAGAGGCGGGGGGGCGCGGTGAGCAGTTCTTC. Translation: CASSEEAGGRGEQFF.